One sample yielded the 15 T cell receptor beta chains listed below, sequenced in a study of beta chain features in type 1 diabetes. The entirety of the isolated RNA underwent reverse transcription, so expressed TCRB transcripts were sequenced. Generated by immunoSEQ multiplex PCR, the TCRdb table keeps only in-frame clones and is missing some. The sample lists 200,000 to 250,000 clones, less than 15% seen once, with 0.026% in the top ten. Sequenced material: naive CD4+ T cells from blood. Receptors were obtained from a woman in her thirties or forties in good health.

This rearrangement joins TRBV7-2 to TRBJ2-4; tentatively, D is TRBD1 (6 bases). CDR3 length equals 16 residues. V was shortened by 5 bases and J by 0 bases, with 14 bases between the two germline ends. Germline CDR1 and CDR2: SGHTA and FQGNSA. The CDR3 is CASSPRTDLAKNIQYF. The CDR3 nucleotides are TGTGCCAGCAGCCCTAGGACAGATCTAGCCAAAAACATTCAGTACTTC.

This clone was found a few times. This CDR3 is also generated by other DNA sequences in the sample. The V gene is TRBV15, the J gene TRBJ1-5; no firm D call. V was pared by 1 base and J by 4 bases, with 8 bases between. Germline CDR1 is LNHNV and CDR2 is YYDKDF (reference sequence). The CDR3 sequence is 14 residues long. The CDR3 region is CATSRGTGNQPQHF. CDR3 nucleotide sequence: TGTGCCACCAGCAGAGGGACGGGGAATCAGCCCCAGCATTTT.

This clone has only a few counts. V is TRBV18 and J is TRBJ1-1; 7 positions match TRBD1. The V and J ends lost 4 bases and 5 bases, in that order; junction bases with no gene match: 7. The CDR3 has 14 amino acids. Germline V lookup: CDR1 KGHSH, CDR2 LQKENI. This CDR3 reads CASSRSGGQTEAFF. Here the CDR3 DNA reads TGTGCCAGCTCACGGTCAGGGGGGCAGACTGAAGCTTTCTTT.

The table lists this clone with a few counts. The V gene is TRBV9, the J gene TRBJ2-3, with 8 bases identical to TRBD2. Germline V CDR1 and CDR2: SGDLS, YYNGEE. The junction had 10 bases not matched to a gene; V was cut back by 8 bases and J by 5 bases. CDR3 length equals 14 residues. Here the CDR3 reads CASRGGGPRDTQYF. DNA of the CDR3: TGTGCCAGTCGGGGGGGCGGGCCTAGAGATACGCAGTATTTT.

This sequence joins TRBV7-9 and TRBJ1-6; 10 bases map to TRBD1. Looked up from germline, CDR1 is SEHNR and CDR2 is FQNEAQ (reference sequence). The CDR3 has 14 residues. Unmatched junction bases numbered 5, after V lost 6 bases and J lost 9 bases. CDR3 amino acids: CASRSGTGVSPLHF. CDR3 sequence (DNA): TGTGCCAGCAGGTCCGGGACAGGGGTTTCACCCCTCCACTTT.

The chain links TRBV4-1 to TRBJ2-1, with 7 bases fitting TRBD2. V lost 3 bases to trimming and J lost 7 bases; unmatched junction nucleotides: 3. CDR1 MGHRA and CDR2 YSYEKL come from the germline V gene. This CDR3 region has 13 residues. The CDR3 reads CASSQQLANEQFF. The CDR3 coding sequence is TGCGCCAGCAGCCAGCAACTAGCGAATGAGCAGTTCTTC.

This chain links TRBV6-6 with TRBJ2-3; D is unresolved. This CDR3 comprises 11 residues. Germline values: CDR1 MNHNY, CDR2 SVGAGI (reference sequence). V shed 6 bases and J shed 5 bases, with 6 bases lying between them. CDR3 DNA sequence: TGTGCCAGCAGCCCCCGAGATACGCAGTATTTT. This translates into CASSPRDTQYF.

The sample holds one count of this clone. V gene TRBV9 combines with J gene TRBJ2-2; D not certain. In germline, CDR1 is SGDLS, CDR2 YYNGEE. Deletions cut 2 bases from V and 4 bases from J, with 15 bases between. The CDR3 covers 16 residues. The DNA for the CDR3 is TGTGCCAGCAGCGTCCGTAACGCAGACACCACCGGGGAGCTGTTTTTT. Protein sequence: CASSVRNADTTGELFF.

The chain employs TRBV7-2 and TRBJ2-3, with 9 bases identical to TRBD2. Trimming cost V 5 bases and J 0 bases; bases outside gene matches: 9. CDR3 size: 17 residues. CDR1 and CDR2 from the germline V gene are SGHTA and FQGNSA. CDR3 nucleotide sequence: TGTGCCAGCAGCCATTACTCTAGCGGGGTGAGCACAGATACGCAGTATTTT. It yields the protein CASSHYSSGVSTDTQYF.

CDR3 loop: CASSQDQGANQPQHF. The DNA for the CDR3 is TGTGCCAGCAGCCAAGATCAGGGGGCTAATCAGCCCCAGCATTTT. The chain uses TRBV4-2 and TRBJ1-5, with 8 bases aligning to TRBD1. Germline-derived CDR1 and CDR2 are LGHNA and YNFKEQ. The CDR3 is 15 amino acids. J gave up 4 bases and V 0 bases, and 2 bases lay outside the gene matches.

This chain uses TRBV11-2 with TRBJ1-4; D not resolved. The germline V and J ends were trimmed by 3 bases and 8 bases, with 4 bases remaining between them. CDR1 SGHAT and CDR2 FQNNGV come from the germline V gene. The CDR3 spans 11 residues. The CDR3 nucleotides are TGTGCCAGCAGCTTTAGCGAAAAACTGTTTTTT. This translates into CASSFSEKLFF.

The J gene is TRBJ1-2, the V gene TRBV10-3, with 10 bases fitting TRBD1. J lost 6 bases, V lost 10 bases, and 5 bases had no gene match. The germline V gene encodes CDR1 ENHRY and CDR2 SYGVKD. This CDR3 comprises 12 residues. CDR3 in amino acids: CANRDRGHGYTF. The CDR3 DNA follows: TGTGCCAACCGGGACAGGGGACATGGCTACACCTTC.

This clone was detected only a few times. The V call is TRBV29-1, the J call TRBJ2-2, with TRBD2 as a possible D gene (7 bases). This CDR3 has 13 amino acids. The germline V gene has CDR1 SQVTM and CDR2 ANQGSEA. The V end was cut by 5 bases, the J end by 5 bases, with 12 bases between. CDR3: CSVQQGGTGELFF. The CDR3 bases are TGCAGCGTTCAACAGGGAGGGACCGGGGAGCTGTTTTTT.

The table lists this clone with a few counts. V gene TRBV7-9 combines with J gene TRBJ2-2, with D possibly TRBD2 on 5 matching bases. The CDR3 covers 14 residues. Germline V gene lookup returns CDR1 SEHNR and CDR2 FQNEAQ (reference sequence). The V gene lost 3 bases and the J gene lost 4 bases, with 9 bases spanning the gap. This CDR3 reads CASSFESGTGELFF. The DNA of the CDR3 is TGTGCCAGCAGCTTCGAGAGCGGCACCGGGGAGCTGTTTTTT.

The V call is TRBV13, the J call TRBJ1-5; TRBD1 agrees at 10 bases. With V trimmed by 0 bases and J by 1 base, 9 bases remained unmatched. The CDR3 extends over 19 amino acids. Germline CDR1 PRHDT, CDR2 FYEKMQ (reference sequence). CDR3 DNA sequence: TGTGCCAGCAGCTTAGGCCTGGGGACAGGGGTTGGCAGCAATCAGCCCCAGCATTTT. Translation gives CASSLGLGTGVGSNQPQHF.